Listed below are T cell receptor beta chains from one sample, sequenced in a study of blood T cell repertoires in COVID-19. The assay was immunoSEQ multiplex PCR, and TCRdb's table has in-frame clones only and misses some. Among about 86,000 clones listed, 80% to 85% were seen once. The material sequenced was peripheral blood. The receptors shown here come from a woman older than 75 with active or convalescent COVID-19. The CDR3 runs from the conserved cysteine through the conserved F or W. The D gene is left open where the match is weak. The listing skips clone size in some rows; elsewhere it reads once, few, many or a size class.

v_call: TRBV29-1; clone_size: -; d_call: TRBD2; j_call: TRBJ2-1; cdr3_nt: TGCAGCGTTCTAGGACTAGCGGGACATGAGCAGTTCTTC; cdr3_aa: CSVLGLAGHEQFF
v_call: TRBV11-2; clone_size: -; d_call: TRBD2; j_call: TRBJ2-1; cdr3_nt: TGTGCCAGCAGCTCCATAGCGGGACCATCCTACAATGAGCAGTTCTTC; cdr3_aa: CASSSIAGPSYNEQFF
v_call: TRBV6-1; clone_size: -; d_call: -; j_call: TRBJ1-3; cdr3_nt: TGTGCCAGCAGTGAAGTGAGGTCTACCTCTGGAAACACCATATATTTT; cdr3_aa: CASSEVRSTSGNTIYF
v_call: TRBV5-5; clone_size: few; d_call: -; j_call: TRBJ1-2; cdr3_nt: TGTGCCAGCAGCTTGGCTTGGGGCAACTATGGCTACACCTTC; cdr3_aa: CASSLAWGNYGYTF
v_call: TRBV18; clone_size: -; d_call: TRBD1; j_call: TRBJ1-1; cdr3_nt: TGTGCCAGCTCACCGAGGCAGGGGGGAACTGAAGCTTTCTTT; cdr3_aa: CASSPRQGGTEAFF
v_call: TRBV28; clone_size: -; d_call: -; j_call: TRBJ1-5; cdr3_nt: TGTGCCAGCAGTTTTGCGGATCAGCCCCAGCATTTT; cdr3_aa: CASSFADQPQHF
v_call: TRBV4-3; clone_size: -; d_call: -; j_call: TRBJ2-1; cdr3_nt: TGCGCCAGCAGCTCTCGACCCCAGGGCTCCTACAATGAGCAGTTCTTC; cdr3_aa: CASSSRPQGSYNEQFF
v_call: TRBV5-4; clone_size: -; d_call: TRBD1; j_call: TRBJ1-2; cdr3_nt: TGTGCCAGCAGCTTGTCTGGAGGGGGCTTAGACTATGGCTACACCTTC; cdr3_aa: CASSLSGGGLDYGYTF
v_call: TRBV4-1; clone_size: -; d_call: TRBD1; j_call: TRBJ1-2; cdr3_nt: TGCGCCAGCAGCCAAGACTTCGGGACAGGGCTGAACTATGGCTACACCTTC; cdr3_aa: CASSQDFGTGLNYGYTF
v_call: TRBV18; clone_size: -; d_call: -; j_call: TRBJ1-2; cdr3_nt: TGTGCCAGCTCACCAGAGGCCGTCGTCTATGGCTACACCTTC; cdr3_aa: CASSPEAVVYGYTF